Listed here are 29 T cell receptor beta chains from one sample, sequenced in a study of beta chain features in type 1 diabetes (dated by TCRdb to 2016 to 2019). Library preparation employed the immunoSEQ multiplex PCR assay. The entire isolated RNA was reverse transcribed using the High Capacity cDNA Reverse Transcription Kit, and thus expressed TCRB transcripts were sequenced. TCRdb's version of the immuneACCESS table is confined to in-frame rearrangements and falls short of the full clone set. An unresolved V gene accounts for under half of the shortfall where checked; the remainder is of unknown origin. The sample table records under 450,000 clones; roughly 14% of these occur just once. The ten largest clones take up about 0.034% of the sample. The sample comprised naive CD4+ T cells from blood. This specimen's cell subset or site label, interpreted: true naive CD4+ T cells. Receptor source: a young man in good health.

V usage is TRBV25-1 and J usage is TRBJ2-1; possible D gene TRBD1, 6 bases. The CDR3 is 15 amino acids. The germline gives CDR1 MGHDK, CDR2 SYGVNS. The V gene lost 6 bases and the J gene lost 7 bases, with 19 bases spanning the gap. CDR3 loop: CASRPTGMGINEQFF. CDR3 sequence (DNA): TGTGCCAGCAGACCTACAGGGATGGGTATAAATGAGCAGTTCTTC.

The rearrangement links TRBV11-3 to TRBJ2-4; D possibly corresponds to TRBD2 (6 bases). Germline CDR1 and CDR2: SGHNT and YENEEA. The CDR3 loop spans 16 amino acids. The V gene lost 3 bases and the J gene lost 6 bases, with 18 bases spanning the gap. The CDR3 loop reads CASSLYSGGQGNIQYF. Written as DNA, the CDR3 is TGTGCCAGCAGCTTGTATTCCGGAGGGCAGGGAAACATTCAGTACTTC. The full variable domain, in which reference TRBV11-3 and TRBJ2-4 provide the parts outside the CDR3, is EAGVVQSPRYKIIEKKQPVAFWCNPISGHNTLYWYLQNLGQGPELLIRYENEEAVDDSQLPKDRFSAERLKGVDSTLKIQPAELGDSAVYLCASSLYSGGQGNIQYFGAGTRLSVL.

This clone showed up just a few times. This chain uses TRBV6-5 with TRBJ2-5, with D possibly called TRBD1 or TRBD2 (5 bases each). Trimming left V 6 bases short and J 1 base short, with 9 bases between. CDR1 is MNHEY and CDR2 is SVGAGI in the germline V gene. The CDR3 consists of 13 residues. The CDR3 nucleotides are TGTGCCAGCAGAGGGGACGTCCAAGAGACCCAGTACTTC. Amino acids: CASRGDVQETQYF.

The rearrangement joins TRBV7-2 to TRBJ2-5; TRBD1 matches at 11 bases. Germline CDR1 SGHTA, CDR2 FQGNSA. CDR3 length equals 16 residues. The ends lost 1 base at V and 5 bases at J; junction bases unmatched: 6. The CDR3 region is CASSLVGQGGVETQYF. CDR3 nucleotides: TGTGCCAGCAGCTTAGTGGGACAGGGGGGAGTCGAGACCCAGTACTTC.

The gene calls are TRBV30 and TRBJ2-3; D gene unclear. Germline CDR1 is GTSNPN and CDR2 is SVGIG (reference sequence). V was pared by 4 bases and J by 5 bases, with 7 bases between. This CDR3 comprises 11 residues. This chain's CDR3 is CAWTDGDTQYF. CDR3 bases: TGTGCCTGGACCGACGGAGATACGCAGTATTTT.

This clone was counted between two and nine times. The chain uses TRBV6-5 and TRBJ2-1; no firm D call. The ends were cut back, 0 bases at V and 12 bases at J, with 12 bases in the middle. The CDR3 runs 13 residues. The germline CDR1 and CDR2 sequences are MNHEY and SVGAGI. The CDR3 DNA reads TGTGCCAGCAGTTACTCCTTAGGTGGCGCGCAGTTCTTC. Its protein product is CASSYSLGGAQFF.

The sample holds a few counts of this clone. This chain uses TRBV21-1 with TRBJ2-7; the table assigns TRBD1, which was not confirmed against the DNA. TRBV21-1 is listed as a pseudogene. This CDR3 region has 16 residues. The CDR3 sequence is CASSKLTGTEAYEQYV. The CDR3 DNA follows: TGTGCCAGCAGCAAACTCACCGGGACAGAAGCCTACGAGCAGTACGTC.

This clone has only a few counts. The chain carries TRBV30 and TRBJ2-1, with 7 bases identical to TRBD2. V dropped 3 bases and J dropped 13; count of bases not matched to a gene: 12. Germline CDR1 GTSNPN, CDR2 SVGIG (reference sequence). The CDR3 extends over 13 amino acids. The CDR3 DNA reads TGTGCCTGGAGCGCCACCGGACGGGGGGAACAGTTCTTC. Its translation is CAWSATGRGEQFF.

This clone came up a few times. The chain carries TRBV9 and TRBJ2-5, with D tentatively TRBD1 (7 bases). V lost 0 bases and J lost 1, with 10 bases in between. The CDR3 consists of 15 residues. The germline CDR1 and CDR2 sequences are SGDLS and YYNGEE. The CDR3 is CASSVAGGIQETQYF. CDR3 coding DNA: TGTGCCAGCAGCGTAGCAGGGGGGATCCAAGAGACCCAGTACTTC.

In this sample, this clone turned up a few times. The chain is built from TRBV11-2 and TRBJ1-2; 7 nucleotides align to TRBD1. Germline CDR1 SGHAT, CDR2 FQNNGV. The CDR3 has 14 amino acids. Trimming removed 4 bases from V and 3 bases from J; junction bases left unmatched: 5. CDR3 nucleotides: TGTGCCAGCAGCTCGCTAGGGGGCGACTATGGCTACACCTTC. Amino acid sequence: CASSSLGGDYGYTF.

The sample holds a few counts of this clone. V and J are TRBV4-1 and TRBJ2-7; D uncertain. This CDR3 comprises 13 residues. Germline-derived CDR1 and CDR2 are MGHRA and YSYEKL. Trimming shortened V by 0 bases and J by 7 bases, and 10 bases separated the two germline ends. The CDR3 nucleotides read TGCGCCAGCAGCCAAGATCGGGCAACTGAGCAGTACTTC. Protein: CASSQDRATEQYF.

The table lists this clone with a few counts. Other DNA sequences in this specimen translate into the identical CDR3. CDR3 loop: CASSVGDTQYF. CDR3 in DNA: TGTGCCAGCAGCGTCGGAGATACGCAGTATTTT. The chain joins TRBV9 to TRBJ2-3; the D is unclear. The CDR3 runs 11 residues. The germline V gene has CDR1 SGDLS and CDR2 YYNGEE. The ends were cut back, 2 bases at V and 5 bases at J, with 3 bases in the middle.

The chain uses TRBV4-3 and TRBJ2-5; 7 nucleotides match TRBD2. The length of the CDR3 is 15 residues. Germline trimming cut 2 bases from V and 2 bases from J; bases unmatched to any gene: 5. Germline values: CDR1 LGHNA, CDR2 YSLEER. In DNA form, the CDR3 reads TGCGCCAGCAGCCAACGCGGGAGTTCTCAAGAGACCCAGTACTTC. This translates into CASSQRGSSQETQYF.

This clone was picked up a small number of times. The genes are TRBV9 and TRBJ2-3; the D gene is possibly TRBD1 (6 bases). V was cut by 3 bases and J by 2 bases, with 10 bases left in between. Germline assignment: CDR1 SGDLS and CDR2 YYNGEE. The CDR3 contains 14 residues. Here the CDR3 DNA reads TGTGCCAGCAGCGCCCGACAGGTCACAGATACGCAGTATTTT. Translation gives CASSARQVTDTQYF.

The chain couples TRBV27 to TRBJ2-6; weak D call: TRBD2 (5 bases). CDR1 is MNHEY and CDR2 is SMNVEV in the germline V gene (reference sequence). V shed 8 bases and J shed 6 bases, with 8 bases lying between them. There are 12 residues in the CDR3. The CDR3 region has the DNA TGTGCCAGCGGCCGGGAGGCCAACGTCCTGACTTTC. As protein: CASGREANVLTF.

This clone was seen a few times. The J gene is TRBJ2-3, the V gene TRBV4-2; tentatively, D is TRBD1 (6 bases). V dropped 0 bases and J dropped 3 bases, with 7 bases sitting between them. CDR1 and CDR2 from the germline V gene are LGHNA and YNFKEQ. This CDR3 spans 14 amino acids. The CDR3 spells CASSQDRGTDTQYF. The CDR3 coding sequence is TGTGCCAGCAGCCAAGATAGGGGGACAGATACGCAGTATTTT.

The gene calls are TRBV9 and TRBJ2-3; perhaps D is TRBD1 or TRBD2 (5 bases each). Germline V gene sequence: CDR1 SGDLS, CDR2 YYNGEE. This CDR3 is 15 amino acids long. The ends were cut back, 4 bases at V and 1 base at J, with 13 bases in the middle. The CDR3 DNA follows: TGTGCCAGCAGCCTCCGGGACCCACGCACAGATACGCAGTATTTT. Translating it yields CASSLRDPRTDTQYF.

The chain is built from TRBV5-1 and TRBJ2-7; no clear D gene. The V end was cut by 1 base, the J end by 0 bases, with 11 bases between. The CDR3 is made up of 15 amino acids. CDR1 and CDR2 from the germline V gene are SGHRS and YFSETQ. The CDR3 loop is CASSLFRGSSYEQYV. The CDR3 region has the DNA TGCGCCAGCAGCTTGTTTCGCGGAAGCTCCTACGAGCAGTACGTC.

On this clone itself: The same CDR3 can be traced to other DNA sequences in this sample. This chain connects TRBV6-5 to TRBJ1-5; 7 bases align to TRBD1. The germline CDR1 and CDR2 sequences are MNHEY and SVGAGI. Unmatched junction bases numbered 0, after V lost 2 bases and J lost 2 bases. The CDR3 loop spans 14 amino acids. The CDR3 loop is CASSYGTGNQPQHF. The CDR3 region has the DNA TGTGCCAGCAGTTACGGGACAGGCAATCAGCCCCAGCATTTT.

This clone was counted a few times. The chain links TRBV7-9 to TRBJ2-5; D unresolved. CDR1 and CDR2 (germline): SEHNR, FQNEAQ (reference sequence). This CDR3 region has 15 residues. The germline V and J ends were trimmed by 5 bases and 2 bases, with 15 bases remaining between them. The DNA for the CDR3 is TGTGCCAGCAGCCCCCGTTCTGCGCTGCAAGAGACCCAGTACTTC. It encodes CASSPRSALQETQYF.

The chain combines TRBV12-5 with TRBJ1-2; TRBD1 agrees at 7 bases. With V trimmed by 2 bases and J by 4 bases, 7 bases remained unmatched. The CDR3 sequence is 15 residues long. Germline V lookup: CDR1 LGHNT, CDR2 FRNRAP. Here the CDR3 reads CASGLIRGPGYGYTF. For the CDR3, the DNA is TGTGCTAGTGGTTTGATAAGGGGGCCTGGCTATGGCTACACCTTC. Together with reference TRBV12-5 and TRBJ1-2, the CDR3 gives the full variable domain: DARVTQTPRHKVTEMGQEVTMRCQPILGHNTVFWYRQTMMQGLELLAYFRNRAPLDDSGMPKDRFSAEMPDATLATLKIQPSEPRDSAVYFCASGLIRGPGYGYTFGSGTRLTVV.

This clone was picked up many times. Other DNA sequences in the sample encode the same CDR3. The V call is TRBV7-2, the J call TRBJ2-3, with D uncertain. CDR1 is SGHTA and CDR2 is FQGNSA in the germline V gene. The V gene lost 2 bases and the J gene lost 1 base, with 4 bases spanning the gap. CDR3 length equals 13 residues. This CDR3 reads CASSLLGTDTQYF. The CDR3 DNA reads as TGTGCCAGCAGCTTATTAGGCACAGATACGCAGTATTTT.

This clone was observed a handful of times. This chain joins TRBV6-5 and TRBJ1-2, with D unclear. V lost 0 bases and J lost 4, with 9 bases in between. This CDR3 region has 14 residues. Germline-derived CDR1 and CDR2 are MNHEY and SVGAGI. This CDR3 reads CASSYSTVGYGYTF. CDR3 nucleotides: TGTGCCAGCAGTTACTCAACAGTGGGCTATGGCTACACCTTC.

Concerning this clone: This sample also contains other DNA sequences that code for the same CDR3. The chain joins TRBV18 to TRBJ2-7; D remains ambiguous. This CDR3 has 12 residues. V shed 3 bases and J shed 4 bases, with 7 bases lying between them. Germline CDR1 and CDR2: KGHSH and LQKENI. In DNA, the CDR3 is TGTGCCAGCTCACCTGAAGGGTACGAGCAGTACGTC. It is translated as CASSPEGYEQYV.

The chain carries TRBV19 and TRBJ1-1; maybe TRBD1 (5 bases). V was shortened by 4 bases and J by 4 bases, with 10 bases between the two germline ends. Germline-derived CDR1 and CDR2 are LNHDA and SQIVND (reference sequence). This CDR3 contains 13 residues. In nucleotides, the CDR3 is TGTGCCAGTAGTACTCAGGGTGGCACTGAAGCTTTCTTT. Its translation is CASSTQGGTEAFF.

In its sample, this clone was seen a few times. The chain employs TRBV10-3 and TRBJ2-3, with TRBD2 matching over 9 bases. CDR3 length equals 14 residues. Per germline, CDR1 ENHRY and CDR2 SYGVKD. V was clipped by 8 bases and J by 6 bases; unmatched bases: 9. CDR3: CAIEAGGLRDTQYF. The CDR3 DNA reads as TGTGCCATCGAGGCGGGGGGGCTCCGCGATACGCAGTATTTT.

This chain uses TRBV9 with TRBJ2-4; D possibly corresponds to TRBD2 (7 bases). The CDR3 totals 16 residues. V was cut by 4 bases and J by 4 bases, with 18 bases left in between. The V gene's germline CDR1 is SGDLS and CDR2 YYNGEE. In nucleotides, the CDR3 is TGTGCCAGCAGCCCAGACTGGCGGGGGCCAAAAAACATTCAGTACTTC. Translation gives CASSPDWRGPKNIQYF.

The chain has TRBV29-1 and TRBJ2-1; 7 bases are shared with TRBD1. With 3 bases clipped from V and 0 bases from J, the junction kept 8 bases outside the gene matches. The CDR3 runs to 16 residues. Germline loops: CDR1 SQVTM, CDR2 ANQGSEA. The DNA of the CDR3 is TGCAGCGTTGAGAATTCACAGGGGAGCTCCTACAATGAGCAGTTCTTC. Protein product: CSVENSQGSSYNEQFF.

This clone has only a few counts. The V call is TRBV14, the J call TRBJ1-6; 7 nucleotides line up with TRBD1. The CDR3 has 17 residues. V lost 7 bases to trimming and J lost 8 bases; unmatched junction nucleotides: 17. Germline V gene data show CDR1 as SGHDN and CDR2 as FVKESK. CDR3 residues: CASKAGEQGQTDSPLHF. For the CDR3, the DNA is TGTGCCAGCAAGGCTGGCGAACAGGGGCAAACGGATTCACCCCTCCACTTT. The full variable domain, with the rest looked up from reference TRBV14 and TRBJ1-6, is EAGVTQFPSHSVIEKGQTVTLRCDPISGHDNLYWYRRVMGKEIKFLLHFVKESKQDESGMPNNRFLAERTGGTYSTLKVQPAELEDSGVYFCASKAGEQGQTDSPLHFGNGTRLTVT.